This T cell receptor beta chain emerged from a study of shared clonotypes between healthy human individuals. Across the whole study: CD4 naive and memory got three plates each, CD8 naive two, CD8 memory one. Study findings and constraints: Large sequencing depth failed to make sorted-subset sequencing complete, rarefaction showed. Relative to their counterparts shared across all four donors, non-shared clonotypes exhibited diminished generation probabilities.

Worth noting for this clone: Its antigen remains unidentified.

CDR3 length: 14 amino acids. Germline values: CDR1 SGHAT, CDR2 FQDESV (reference sequence). V was cut by 5 bases and J by 5 bases, with 12 bases left in between. The data were produced by immunoSEQ multiplex PCR, yet TCRdb's version contains in-frame clones alone and is incomplete. The sample lists about 680,000 clones; 55% to 75% were seen once. Sequencing was performed on memory CD4+ T cells sorted from blood. Subset reported: CD45RA-negative fraction. The sequence was obtained from a woman aged 25 to 39 in good health. The rearrangement uses TRBV11-1 and TRBJ2-2; TRBD2 is a possible D gene (5 bases). CDR3 coding DNA: TGTGCCAGCAGCCGTGGGTCGGGAACCGGGGAGCTGTTTTTT. Its protein product is CASSRGSGTGELFF.